These 18 T cell receptor beta chains were sequenced from one sample in a study of blood T cell repertoires in COVID-19. TCRdb keeps only in-frame clones here, not all; method: immunoSEQ multiplex PCR. The profile shows about 280,000 clones, 85% of them singletons. Sequenced input: PBMCs or T cells enriched from blood (not recorded which). The receptors derive from a woman aged 45-65 years who had recovered from COVID-19.

This clone was counted only a few times. The rearrangement uses TRBV30 and TRBJ1-3; tentative D call: TRBD1 (5 bases). Trimming pared 2 bases from V and 2 bases from J, leaving 16 bases between. CDR3 size: 16 residues. The germline V gene has CDR1 GTSNPN and CDR2 SVGIG (reference sequence). CDR3 nucleotides: TGTGCCTGGAGTCAACCCCTGGGCAGGGCTGGAAACACCATATATTTT. Translated, it gives CAWSQPLGRAGNTIYF.

The chain recombines TRBV5-1 with TRBJ1-2; TRBD1 might be the D (6 bases). Deletions cut 0 bases from V and 5 bases from J, with 11 bases between. The germline gives CDR1 SGHRS, CDR2 YFSETQ. The length of the CDR3 is 14 residues. CDR3 in DNA: TGCGCCAGCAGCTTGGGGGACATTGGTTATGGCTACACCTTC. The encoded protein is CASSLGDIGYGYTF.

This clone appeared once. The rearrangement joins TRBV19 to TRBJ2-3; the match to TRBD1 covers 8 bases. The germline CDR1 and CDR2 sequences are LNHDA and SQIVND (reference sequence). J was trimmed by 1 base and V by 3 bases; bases with no gene match: 9. This CDR3 contains 17 residues. Written as DNA, the CDR3 is TGTGCCAGTAGTATTCCGACAGGGGAGGTGGGCACAGATACGCAGTATTTT. This codes for CASSIPTGEVGTDTQYF.

The rearrangement joins TRBV18 to TRBJ1-1; D gene ambiguous. V lost 1 base and J lost 4, with 10 bases in between. From germline, CDR1 is KGHSH and CDR2 LQKENI. The CDR3 covers 14 residues. The CDR3 DNA sequence: TGTGCCAGCTCACCACGGGCAGAGAGCACTGAAGCTTTCTTT. Translated, it gives CASSPRAESTEAFF.

CDR3 nucleotides: TGTGCCAGCAGCTTAGAAGCGGGAGGCTACAATGAGCAGTTCTTC. Amino acid sequence: CASSLEAGGYNEQFF. The rearrangement links TRBV7-7 to TRBJ2-1; 9 bases match TRBD2. Germline V gives CDR1 SSHAT, CDR2 FNYEAQ (reference sequence). The CDR3 has 15 amino acids. The trim removed 1 base at V and 3 bases at J, leaving 1 base unmatched.

J is TRBJ1-1 and V is TRBV29-1, with a tentative D call TRBD1 (5 bases). This CDR3 region has 11 residues. CDR1 SQVTM and CDR2 ANQGSEA come from the germline V gene. The V and J ends lost 3 bases and 9 bases respectively, with 11 bases between them. For the CDR3, the DNA is TGCAGCGTTGACAGGGACTTACAAGCTTTCTTT. This gives the protein CSVDRDLQAFF.

This clone was recorded a few times. The chain is built from TRBV15 and TRBJ2-1; no firm D call. Germline CDR1 is LNHNV and CDR2 is YYDKDF (reference sequence). The V end was cut by 0 bases, the J end by 4 bases, with 4 bases between. The CDR3 loop spans 13 amino acids. The CDR3 spells CATSRDQYNEQFF. Written as DNA, the CDR3 is TGTGCCACCAGCAGAGATCAGTACAATGAGCAGTTCTTC.

The chain employs TRBV28 and TRBJ2-1, with 8 bases matching TRBD2. The CDR3 length is 16 residues. V lost 3 bases, J lost 2 bases, and 6 bases stayed unmatched. CDR1 and CDR2 (germline): MDHEN, SYDVKM. The CDR3 sequence: CASSFHASGPYNEQFF. The CDR3 coding sequence is TGTGCCAGCAGTTTTCATGCTAGCGGGCCCTACAATGAGCAGTTCTTC.

The J gene is TRBJ1-5, the V gene TRBV5-1; TRBD1 might be the D (6 bases). The ends were cut back, 0 bases at V and 2 bases at J, with 9 bases in the middle. Germline lookup yields CDR1 SGHRS and CDR2 YFSETQ. This CDR3 has 15 residues. CDR3 nucleotide sequence: TGCGCCAGCAGCTTGGTGGGGGCGGGCAATCAGCCCCAGCATTTT. This gives the protein CASSLVGAGNQPQHF.

CDR3: CASSTGQTFYNEQFF. CDR3 bases: TGTGCCAGCAGCACGGGACAGACTTTCTACAATGAGCAGTTCTTC. The V and J genes are TRBV5-8 and TRBJ2-1; 7 nucleotides line up with TRBD1. J gave up 3 bases and V 4 bases, and 7 bases lay outside the gene matches. Germline lookup yields CDR1 SGHTS and CDR2 YDEGEE. The CDR3 has 15 amino acids.

V is TRBV5-1 and J is TRBJ1-6; TRBD1 might be the D (6 bases). The ends were cut back, 4 bases at V and 1 base at J, with 18 bases in the middle. The CDR3 has 18 residues. Germline lookup yields CDR1 SGHRS and CDR2 YFSETQ. CDR3 loop: CASSLRPGGESYNSPLHF. The DNA of the CDR3 is TGCGCCAGCAGCCTGAGGCCGGGGGGCGAATCCTATAATTCACCCCTCCACTTT.

The chain combines TRBV11-2 with TRBJ2-1; the D gene is possibly TRBD2 (5 bases). Germline V gene lookup returns CDR1 SGHAT and CDR2 FQNNGV. The CDR3 covers 15 residues. The ends were cut back, 0 bases at V and 0 bases at J, with 6 bases in the middle. The CDR3, as DNA: TGTGCCAGCAGCTTAGAGGGGAGCTCCTACAATGAGCAGTTCTTC. The encoded protein is CASSLEGSSYNEQFF.

This chain uses TRBV5-8 with TRBJ1-5; 7 nucleotides line up with TRBD1. Trimming cost V 1 base and J 3 bases; bases outside gene matches: 4. The CDR3 extends over 15 amino acids. Germline V gene sequence: CDR1 SGHTS, CDR2 YDEGEE. CDR3 DNA sequence: TGTGCCAGCAGCTTGCCGGGACAGCCCAATCAGCCCCAGCATTTT. Translating gives CASSLPGQPNQPQHF.

V gene TRBV30 combines with J gene TRBJ1-1; no reliable D call. V lost 3 bases and J 4 bases, leaving 12 bases between the germline ends. The CDR3 has 13 residues. The germline CDR1 and CDR2 sequences are GTSNPN and SVGIG (reference sequence). The CDR3 nucleotides read TGTGCCTGGAGGATGACTGCTGCCACTGAAGCTTTCTTT. Its protein product is CAWRMTAATEAFF.

This chain joins TRBV9 and TRBJ2-2; D not resolved. Looked up from germline, CDR1 is SGDLS and CDR2 is YYNGEE. The CDR3 has 13 amino acids. Trimming stripped 6 bases from V and 3 bases from J, with 9 bases between. The CDR3 region is CASNTFDTGELFF. DNA for the CDR3: TGTGCCAGCAACACGTTCGACACCGGGGAGCTGTTTTTT.

This clone was recorded many times. The chain links TRBV7-6 to TRBJ2-1; 11 bases agree with TRBD1. Per germline, CDR1 SGHVS and CDR2 FNYEAQ. Trimming took 2 bases from V and 6 from J; bases not matched to a gene: 3. The CDR3 contains 15 residues. This CDR3 reads CASSLRDRGSNEQFF. CDR3 in DNA: TGTGCCAGCAGCTTACGGGACAGGGGGTCCAATGAGCAGTTCTTC.

The chain combines TRBV7-9 with TRBJ2-1; a possible D gene is TRBD2 (6 bases). V gave up 3 bases and J gave up 5 bases, with 14 bases separating them. In germline, CDR1 is SEHNR, CDR2 FQNEAQ (reference sequence). CDR3 length: 15 amino acids. CDR3 protein: CASSLRLERHNEQFF. The CDR3 region has the DNA TGTGCCAGCAGCTTGAGACTAGAAAGGCACAATGAGCAGTTCTTC.

V and J are TRBV30 and TRBJ1-1; D remains ambiguous. Germline lookup yields CDR1 GTSNPN and CDR2 SVGIG (reference sequence). This CDR3 has 13 amino acids. V was pared by 4 bases and J by 9 bases, with 18 bases between. The CDR3 DNA sequence: TGTGCCTGGACAGGAGGCTCACACGGGAAAGCTTTCTTT. Translated: CAWTGGSHGKAFF.